A single sample is the source of the 21 T cell receptor beta chains below, sequenced in a study of T cell responses to AZD1222 COVID-19 vaccine. Assay used: immunoSEQ multiplex PCR; TCRdb lists only in-frame clones, some missing. Of about 81,000 clones in the sample, around 84% were seen once. Material: peripheral blood, obtained 28 days after the second AZD1222 dose. The receptors shown here come from an adult who received the AZD1222 COVID-19 vaccine.

CDR3 DNA: TGTGCCAGCAGTGAATTACAGGGCACTACCTACGAGCAGTACTTC. This sequence encodes CASSELQGTTYEQYF. The V and J genes are TRBV2 and TRBJ2-7, with D possibly being TRBD1 (6 bases). Germline CDR1 SNHLY, CDR2 FYNNEI. This CDR3 is 15 amino acids long. Trimming stripped 2 bases from V and 2 bases from J, with 13 bases between.

This chain uses TRBV7-2 with TRBJ1-1; D ambiguous. The CDR3 length is 13 residues. The V end was cut by 2 bases, the J end by 4 bases, with 8 bases between. Germline V gene sequence: CDR1 SGHTA, CDR2 FQGNSA. CDR3 sequence reads: CASSLLAATEAFF. As DNA, the CDR3 is TGTGCCAGCAGCTTACTGGCGGCCACTGAAGCTTTCTTT.

The CDR3 region has the DNA TGTGCCAGCAGGCGAACCGGAGGGACTGAAGCTTTCTTT. This translates into CASRRTGGTEAFF. The chain is built from TRBV27 and TRBJ1-1; D unclear. This CDR3 comprises 13 residues. Germline V gives CDR1 MNHEY, CDR2 SMNVEV (reference sequence). V was cut by 6 bases and J by 5 bases, with 13 bases left in between.

CDR3 DNA sequence: TGTGCCAGCAGTGAACAGGGGGTAGTTAGAAATACGCAGTATTTT. Translation: CASSEQGVVRNTQYF. The chain combines TRBV6-1 with TRBJ2-3; 7 nucleotides agree with TRBD1. The CDR3 covers 15 residues. Germline V gene sequence: CDR1 MNHNS, CDR2 SASEGT. The V gene end was trimmed by 2 bases and the J gene end by 7 bases; junction bases not matched to a gene: 9.

This rearrangement joins TRBV11-3 to TRBJ2-1; a weak D match, TRBD2 (5 bases). The CDR3 contains 15 residues. CDR1 SGHNT and CDR2 YENEEA come from the germline V gene. Trimming left V 5 bases short and J 7 bases short, with 18 bases between. The CDR3 coding sequence is TGTGCCAGCAGCCCCCGGGAATCTCTTGGGAATGAGCAGTTCTTC. Amino acid sequence: CASSPRESLGNEQFF. Complete variable domain (other parts from reference TRBV11-3 and TRBJ2-1): EAGVVQSPRYKIIEKKQPVAFWCNPISGHNTLYWYLQNLGQGPELLIRYENEEAVDDSQLPKDRFSAERLKGVDSTLKIQPAELGDSAVYLCASSPRESLGNEQFFGPGTRLTVL.

This clone was seen more than once but under ten times. Additional DNA sequences in this sample encode the identical CDR3. This sequence joins TRBV29-1 and TRBJ1-5, with D hard to call. The V gene lost 4 bases and the J gene lost 5 bases, with 9 bases spanning the gap. This CDR3 region has 12 residues. The V gene's germline CDR1 is SQVTM and CDR2 ANQGSEA. This chain's CDR3 is CSVGARDQPQHF. Here the CDR3 DNA reads TGCAGCGTTGGGGCGAGAGATCAGCCCCAGCATTTT.

This clone was observed once. V and J are TRBV7-2 and TRBJ2-4; either TRBD1 or TRBD2 may supply D (6 bases each). Germline values: CDR1 SGHTA, CDR2 FQGNSA. The CDR3 sequence is 15 residues long. V was pared by 7 bases and J by 7 bases, with 20 bases between. CDR3 region: CASTPDGGPQNIQYF. CDR3 coding DNA: TGTGCCAGCACCCCAGACGGGGGCCCCCAGAACATTCAGTACTTC. The full variable domain, rest sourced from reference TRBV7-2 and TRBJ2-4, is GAGVSQSPSNKVTEKGKDVELRCDPISGHTALYWYRQSLGQGLEFLIYFQGNSAPDKSGLPSDRFSAERTGGSVSTLTIQRTQQEDSAVYLCASTPDGGPQNIQYFGAGTRLSVL.

The rearrangement joins TRBV27 to TRBJ1-1; the D gene is possibly TRBD1 (6 bases). The CDR3 is 14 amino acids. The ends were cut back, 3 bases at V and 4 bases at J, with 12 bases in the middle. Germline V gene lookup returns CDR1 MNHEY and CDR2 SMNVEV (reference sequence). The DNA for the CDR3 is TGTGCCAGCAGTTTCGGGGGGCTTGGCACTGAAGCTTTCTTT. Its protein product is CASSFGGLGTEAFF.

This chain links TRBV28 with TRBJ2-7; 7 bases align to TRBD1. CDR3 length: 13 amino acids. V lost 8 bases, J lost 2 bases, and 6 bases stayed unmatched. CDR1 and CDR2 from the germline V gene are MDHEN and SYDVKM. The DNA for the CDR3 is TGTGCCAGCCAACGACAGGGAGCCTACGAGCAGTACTTC. Translating it yields CASQRQGAYEQYF.

The chain is built from TRBV20-1 and TRBJ2-7; D is uncertain. From germline, CDR1 is DFQATT and CDR2 SNEGSKA (reference sequence). CDR3 length: 11 residues. Deletions cut 2 bases from V and 3 bases from J, with 5 bases between. Written as DNA, the CDR3 is TGCAGTGCTAGACTCAACTACGAGCAGTACTTC. Translation: CSARLNYEQYF.

The chain combines TRBV11-2 with TRBJ1-2; D ambiguous. Between the trimmed V and J ends, which lost 6 bases and 4 bases, there was a span of 15 bases. This CDR3 region has 14 residues. Germline-derived CDR1 and CDR2 are SGHAT and FQNNGV. The CDR3 sequence is CASRFLRFGYGYTF. In DNA, the CDR3 is TGTGCCAGCAGATTCTTGAGATTCGGCTATGGCTACACCTTC.

The chain carries TRBV25-1 and TRBJ1-3; TRBD1 aligns across 7 bases. The CDR3 runs to 16 residues. CDR1 MGHDK and CDR2 SYGVNS come from the germline V gene. The V and J ends lost 1 base and 4 bases, in that order; junction bases with no gene match: 7. The CDR3 DNA reads TGTGCCAGCAGTGAATGGGCAGGGGGAAAAGGAAACACCATATATTTT. Protein product: CASSEWAGGKGNTIYF.

The chain joins TRBV27 to TRBJ2-3; D uncertain. The V and J ends lost 10 bases and 6 bases respectively, with 20 bases between them. The germline CDR1 and CDR2 sequences are MNHEY and SMNVEV (reference sequence). The CDR3 totals 14 residues. The CDR3 spells CANPPPMPRDTQYF. Written as DNA, the CDR3 is TGTGCCAACCCCCCTCCTATGCCCCGGGATACGCAGTATTTT.

The chain combines TRBV4-1 with TRBJ1-5; D possibly corresponds to TRBD1 (5 bases). Germline V lookup: CDR1 MGHRA, CDR2 YSYEKL. The CDR3 covers 14 residues. Trimming stripped 7 bases from V and 0 bases from J, with 10 bases between. The CDR3: CASTTGPSNQPQHF. The CDR3 DNA sequence: TGCGCCAGCACCACGGGACCTAGCAATCAGCCCCAGCATTTT.

The chain has TRBV6-5 and TRBJ1-2; D unresolved. Trimming removed 4 bases from V and 1 base from J, with 7 bases in between. This CDR3 has 13 amino acids. Germline assignment: CDR1 MNHEY and CDR2 SVGAGI. The CDR3 sequence: CASSSRDNYGYTF. CDR3 nucleotide sequence: TGTGCCAGCAGTTCAAGGGATAACTATGGCTACACCTTC.

The rearrangement uses TRBV6-1 and TRBJ1-6; D remains ambiguous. CDR3 length: 12 residues. Trimming left V 4 bases short and J 8 bases short, with 6 bases between. The germline gives CDR1 MNHNS, CDR2 SASEGT. The CDR3 loop reads CASSGTDSPLHF. CDR3 nucleotides: TGTGCCAGCAGTGGGACTGATTCACCCCTCCACTTT.

V is TRBV12-3 or TRBV12-4 and J is TRBJ2-1; D assignment may be TRBD1 or TRBD2 (5 bases each). Trimming removed 5 bases from V and 9 bases from J, with 11 bases in between. The CDR3 has 12 residues. The DNA for the CDR3 is TGTGCCAGCAGTCCGCAGGGAGCTGAGCAGTTCTTC. This encodes CASSPQGAEQFF.

CDR3: CASSERLTSFEAFF. The CDR3 region has the DNA TGTGCCAGCAGTGAAAGGCTTACGTCGTTCGAAGCTTTCTTT. J is TRBJ1-1 and V is TRBV2; D is undetermined. CDR1 SNHLY and CDR2 FYNNEI come from the germline V gene. V shed 2 bases and J shed 8 bases, with 15 bases lying between them. The CDR3 consists of 14 residues. Variable domain in full (rest from reference TRBV2 and TRBJ1-1): EPEVTQTPSHQVTQMGQEVILRCVPISNHLYFYWYRQILGQKVEFLVSFYNNEISEKSEIFDDQFSVERPDGSNFTLKIRSTKLEDSAMYFCASSERLTSFEAFFGQGTRLTVV.

The chain combines TRBV2 with TRBJ2-1; 10 bases match TRBD2. The V segment lost 5 bases and the J segment 6 bases; nucleotides outside the gene matches: 7. Germline loops: CDR1 SNHLY, CDR2 FYNNEI. The CDR3 has 15 amino acids. CDR3 sequence reads: CASSLRSGGANEQFF. CDR3 sequence (DNA): TGTGCCAGCAGTCTTCGGAGCGGGGGGGCCAATGAGCAGTTCTTC. The complete variable domain, with remaining parts taken from reference TRBV2 and TRBJ2-1, reads EPEVTQTPSHQVTQMGQEVILRCVPISNHLYFYWYRQILGQKVEFLVSFYNNEISEKSEIFDDQFSVERPDGSNFTLKIRSTKLEDSAMYFCASSLRSGGANEQFFGPGTRLTVL.

J is TRBJ1-3 and V is TRBV28, with D hard to call. The CDR3 has 13 amino acids. Per germline, CDR1 MDHEN and CDR2 SYDVKM. Deletions cut 5 bases from V and 7 bases from J, with 12 bases between. CDR3 sequence reads: CASSTTPRNTIYF. In nucleotides, the CDR3 is TGTGCCAGCAGTACGACACCACGGAACACCATATATTTT. The full variable domain, rest sourced from reference TRBV28 and TRBJ1-3, is DVKVTQSSRYLVKRTGEKVFLECVQDMDHENMFWYRQDPGLGLRLIYFSYDVKMKEKGDIPEGYSVSREKKERFSLILESASTNQTSMYLCASSTTPRNTIYFGEGSWLTVV.

This rearrangement joins TRBV5-6 to TRBJ1-5; D may be TRBD1 (6 bases). CDR3 size: 15 residues. V lost 4 bases and J 0 bases, leaving 11 bases between the germline ends. Germline assignment: CDR1 SGHDT and CDR2 YYEEEE. CDR3 sequence reads: CASSRHRDSNQPQHF. As DNA, the CDR3 is TGTGCCAGCAGCCGACACAGGGATAGCAATCAGCCCCAGCATTTT. The full variable domain, completed using reference TRBV5-6 and TRBJ1-5, is DAGVTQSPTHLIKTRGQQVTLRCSPKSGHDTVSWYQQALGQGPQFIFQYYEEEERQRGNFPDRFSGHQFPNYSSELNVNALLLGDSALYLCASSRHRDSNQPQHFGDGTRLSIL.